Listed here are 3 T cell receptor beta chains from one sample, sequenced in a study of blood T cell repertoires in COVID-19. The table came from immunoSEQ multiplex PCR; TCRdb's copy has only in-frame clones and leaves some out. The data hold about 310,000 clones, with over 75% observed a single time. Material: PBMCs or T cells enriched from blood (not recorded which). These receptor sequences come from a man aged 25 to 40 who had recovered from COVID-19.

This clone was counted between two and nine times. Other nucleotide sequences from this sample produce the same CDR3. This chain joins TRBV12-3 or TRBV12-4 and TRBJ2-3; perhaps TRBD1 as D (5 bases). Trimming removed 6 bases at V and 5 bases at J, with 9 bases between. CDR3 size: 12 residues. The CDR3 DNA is TGTGCCAGCAGCCGTACAGGAGATACGCAGTATTTT. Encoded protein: CASSRTGDTQYF.

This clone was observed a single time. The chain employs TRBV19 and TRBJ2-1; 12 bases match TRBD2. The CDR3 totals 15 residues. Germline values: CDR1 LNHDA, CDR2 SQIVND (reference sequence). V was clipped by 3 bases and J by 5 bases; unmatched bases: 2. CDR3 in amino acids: CASSMTSGGNNEQFF. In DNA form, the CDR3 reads TGTGCCAGTAGTATGACTAGCGGGGGAAACAATGAGCAGTTCTTC.

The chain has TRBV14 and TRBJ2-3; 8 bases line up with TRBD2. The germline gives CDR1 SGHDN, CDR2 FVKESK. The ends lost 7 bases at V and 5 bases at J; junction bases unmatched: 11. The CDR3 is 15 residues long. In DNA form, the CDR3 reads TGTGCCAGCAACCTCGCGGGACTAGGGTTAGATACGCAGTATTTT. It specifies CASNLAGLGLDTQYF. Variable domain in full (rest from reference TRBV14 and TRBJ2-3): EAGVTQFPSHSVIEKGQTVTLRCDPISGHDNLYWYRRVMGKEIKFLLHFVKESKQDESGMPNNRFLAERTGGTYSTLKVQPAELEDSGVYFCASNLAGLGLDTQYFGPGTRLTVL.